This T cell receptor (beta chain) came from a study of blood T cells in healthy people across ages. Study results and limitations: With age, beta diversity per million T cells declined roughly linearly, significantly by over 35.

Using a J-beta primer mix together with a sample-barcoded 5' primer, a second PCR was run for about 6 to 11 cycles. TCRdb redid the calling of the 5' RACE reads with MiXCR, one entry per CDR3 protein. The data contain 850,000 to 1,300,000 distinct CDR3 sequences, 45% of them singletons. The CDR3 runs to 15 residues. Trimming cost V 4 bases and J 2 bases; bases outside gene matches: 6. The germline V gene has CDR1 LGHDT and CDR2 YNNKEL (reference sequence). On this clonotype: Antigen: not known.

The receptor was derived from a woman between 55 and 75 years old in good health. Sequencing used blood. This chain uses TRBV3-1 with TRBJ2-7; TRBD2 matches 9 bases. The CDR3 protein is CASSLATSGAYEQYF. The CDR3 coding sequence is TGTGCCAGCAGCCTCGCGACTAGCGGTGCCTACGAGCAGTACTTC.